This T cell receptor beta chain was sequenced for a study of molecular identifiers for immune sequencing clone quantification (dated by TCRdb to 2017 to 2018). Study-wide context: For a replicate experiment, RNA from around 20,000 or 100,000 naive CD8 T cells was divided into five aliquots, of which four were sequenced. The study was a methods study using CD8 T cells to benchmark molecular-identifier clustering-based TCR repertoire sequencing (MIDCIRS) and TCR RNA copy counting. What the work shows at the level of the full study, not this receptor alone: In CMV-specific effector cells, over 99% of molecules were held by clones above 20 RNA copies, whereas under 1% of molecules were held by such clones in naive cells. Modeling gave 3 to 3.5 recovered TCR RNA copies per cell versus roughly 10 by digital PCR, implying approximately 30% capture efficiency. Spiked-in Jurkat TCR RNA equal to a single cell's worth was reported to be detectable even within 1,200,000 naive CD8 T cells. The sizes of highly expanded clones could end up underestimated when identical TCR molecules share a barcode. Spiked-in Jurkat TCR RNA (approximately eleven copies' worth), which is not part of the donor repertoire, was contained in the naive libraries. Without barcode sub-clustering, chimeric consensus sequences inflated TCR diversity; chimeras reached as high as 47%.

The library was made by PCR. TCRdb records Illumina HiSeq 4000 as the sequencer. Bulk TCR libraries were prepared as previously described, using TCR primers listed in Table S5. Total RNA was purified with the Qiagen AllPrep DNA/RNA kit. Before any analysis, reads coming from multiple sequencing runs of the same library were combined into one pool. The original methods were these. Reads were retained only if an exact TCR constant sequence was present, and the retained reads were trimmed to 150 nt and grouped according to their 12-nt molecular barcodes. Reads within each barcode group were sub-clustered using a 15% Levenshtein threshold, and quality-weighted consensus sequences were constructed for each RNA molecule. Non-functional sequences were discarded, and so were lower-count sequences lying one edit away from another sequence. Barcode sub-clusters with fewer than 20% of the maximum read count were removed, based on fitting two negative binomial distributions. In TCRdb, the public reads were trimmed at Q25 with fastp and aligned with MiXCR, with productive beta chains retained. Rows matching on CDR3 protein sequence are summarized as one entry with the most common DNA and genes. TCRdb, not the original authors, processed these V and J calls. The sample contains about 70,000 distinct CDR3 sequences, about 18% of them found a single time. The biggest ten clones account for roughly 1.5% of the sample.

V and J are truncated by 1 base and 1 base respectively, leaving an intervening sequence of 10 bases. From the cysteine through the phenylalanine, the CDR3 covers 15 amino acids. Kept here is only the CDR3 DNA, which spans 45 bases and is read in frame from base 1. Reading the germline V gene gives CDR1 SGHTA and CDR2 FQGTGA. Libraries of naive CD8 T cells were built from 20,000 to 1,000,000 sorted cells, with 10%, 30% or 50% of the purified RNA used. On a BD FACSAria II, naive CD8 T cells were FACS-sorted as CD8+CD4-CCR7+CD45RA+ and collected into RLT Plus buffer. To test detection sensitivity, Jurkat RNA equal to 10 or so TCR copies was added to samples of about 18,000-1,100,000 naive CD8 T cells. CD8 T cells were enriched using RosetteSep CD8+ T Cell Enrichment Cocktail and Ficoll-Paque, and the enriched cells then underwent ACK red cell lysis. This clonotype was seen many times. Its antigen has not been determined. No clone much larger than this one lies a single base away; base qualities are absent.

The source of this sequence is a human donor in good health. Some libraries in this study had Jurkat cell RNA spiked in. The sequence is built from TRBV7-3 and TRBJ1-1; perhaps TRBD1 is the D gene, with 6 bases matching. The sample was naive CD8+ T cells from blood, with Jurkat cell RNA spiked in. According to the study, the label for this sample's cell subset or site signals: FACS-sorted CD8+CD4-CCR7+CD45RA+ naive T cells. The CDR3 has the sequence CASSLNAQGNTEAFF. The nucleotide sequence reads TGTGCCAGCAGCTTAAACGCACAGGGGAACACTGAAGCTTTCTTT.